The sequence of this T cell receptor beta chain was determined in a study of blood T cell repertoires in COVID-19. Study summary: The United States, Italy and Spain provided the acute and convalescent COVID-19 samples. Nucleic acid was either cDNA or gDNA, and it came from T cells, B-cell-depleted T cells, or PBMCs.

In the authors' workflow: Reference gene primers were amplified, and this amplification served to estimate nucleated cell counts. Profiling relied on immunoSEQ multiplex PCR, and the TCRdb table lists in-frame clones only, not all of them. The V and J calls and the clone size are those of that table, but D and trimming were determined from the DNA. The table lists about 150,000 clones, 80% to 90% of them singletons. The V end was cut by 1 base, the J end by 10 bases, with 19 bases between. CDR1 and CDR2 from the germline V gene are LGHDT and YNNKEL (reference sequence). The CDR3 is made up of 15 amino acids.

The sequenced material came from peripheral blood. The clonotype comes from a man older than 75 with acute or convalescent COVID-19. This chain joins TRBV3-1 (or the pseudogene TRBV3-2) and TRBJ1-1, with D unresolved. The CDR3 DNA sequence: TGTGCCAGCAGCCAAGGATCACTAGTAGGGTCCGGAGCTTTCTTT. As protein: CASSQGSLVGSGAFF.